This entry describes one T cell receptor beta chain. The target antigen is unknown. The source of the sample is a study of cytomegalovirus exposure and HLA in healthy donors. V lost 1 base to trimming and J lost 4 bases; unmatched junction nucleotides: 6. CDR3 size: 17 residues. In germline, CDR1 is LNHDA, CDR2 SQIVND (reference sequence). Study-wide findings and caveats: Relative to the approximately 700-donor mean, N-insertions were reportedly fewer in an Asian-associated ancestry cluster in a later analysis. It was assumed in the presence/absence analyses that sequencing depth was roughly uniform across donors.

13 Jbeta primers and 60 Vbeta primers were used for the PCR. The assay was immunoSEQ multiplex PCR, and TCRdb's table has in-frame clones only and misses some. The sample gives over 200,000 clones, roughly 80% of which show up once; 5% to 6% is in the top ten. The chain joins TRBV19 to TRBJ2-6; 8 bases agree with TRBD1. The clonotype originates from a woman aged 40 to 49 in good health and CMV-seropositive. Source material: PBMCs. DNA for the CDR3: TGTGCCAGTAGTATAGGGACAGGGTCGGCCGGGGCCAACGTCCTGACTTTC. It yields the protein CASSIGTGSAGANVLTF.